One and the same sample provided the 31 T cell receptor beta chains below, sequenced in a study of blood T cell repertoires in COVID-19. Clones were sequenced by immunoSEQ multiplex PCR, and TCRdb holds only the in-frame ones, with some missing. The table includes just under 95,000 clones, around three quarters detected once. Sequences were obtained from peripheral blood. All receptors come from a man aged 50-59 years who had recovered from COVID-19.

This chain uses TRBV12-3 or TRBV12-4 with TRBJ1-2; TRBD1 matches 7 bases. The CDR3 has 13 amino acids. V was clipped by 6 bases and J by 3 bases; unmatched bases: 4. The CDR3 loop is CASRPDRDYGYTF. In nucleotides, the CDR3 is TGTGCCAGCAGACCTGACAGGGACTATGGCTACACCTTC.

The V gene is TRBV12-3 or TRBV12-4, the J gene TRBJ2-2; D is unresolved. This CDR3 has 12 amino acids. V shed 4 bases and J shed 5 bases, with 5 bases lying between them. The DNA for the CDR3 is TGTGCCAGCAGTTACGGGACCGGGGAGCTGTTTTTT. This gives the protein CASSYGTGELFF.

The chain links TRBV5-1 to TRBJ2-7, with D possibly TRBD1 on 7 matching bases. This CDR3 spans 15 amino acids. V was shortened by 0 bases and J by 4 bases, with 14 bases between the two germline ends. Germline lookup yields CDR1 SGHRS and CDR2 YFSETQ. This chain's CDR3 is CASSLGSGGQYEQYF. CDR3 sequence (DNA): TGCGCCAGCAGCTTGGGTTCAGGGGGGCAGTACGAGCAGTACTTC.

The gene calls are TRBV7-3 and TRBJ2-3; D gene uncertain. The CDR3 runs 16 residues. With 2 bases removed from V and 1 base from J, the gap between germline ends came to 13 bases. Germline CDR1 and CDR2: SGHTA and FQGTGA. DNA of the CDR3: TGTGCCAGCAGCTTATCTAGTGCACCGGGCACAGATACGCAGTATTTT. This sequence encodes CASSLSSAPGTDTQYF.

A few counts support this clone. This chain joins TRBV19 and TRBJ1-1; 10 nucleotides agree with TRBD1. V shed 2 bases and J 4 bases; nucleotides not matched to a gene: 7. The CDR3 contains 16 residues. Germline V CDR1 and CDR2: LNHDA, SQIVND (reference sequence). In DNA, the CDR3 is TGTGCCAGTAGTATATATAGGGGACAGGGGCCCACTGAAGCTTTCTTT. It translates to CASSIYRGQGPTEAFF.

V is TRBV14 and J is TRBJ2-1; 9 bases match TRBD1. CDR3 size: 15 residues. The trim removed 5 bases at V and 7 bases at J, leaving 9 bases unmatched. Per the germline V gene, CDR1 is SGHDN and CDR2 is FVKESK. DNA of the CDR3: TGTGCCAGCAGCTCACAGGGGGCTCCTAGGAATGAGCAGTTCTTC. This gives the protein CASSSQGAPRNEQFF.

This sequence joins TRBV5-4 and TRBJ1-2; D remains ambiguous. Trimming took off 6 bases at V and 0 bases at J, with 6 bases between the two ends. The CDR3 extends over 12 amino acids. Germline V gives CDR1 SGHNT, CDR2 YYREEE (reference sequence). The CDR3 sequence: CASTVANYGYTF. The DNA of the CDR3 is TGTGCCAGCACCGTAGCTAACTATGGCTACACCTTC. The entire variable domain, with the rest obtained from reference TRBV5-4 and TRBJ1-2, is as follows: ETGVTQSPTHLIKTRGQQVTLRCSSQSGHNTVSWYQQALGQGPQFIFQYYREEENGRGNFPPRFSGLQFPNYSSELNVNALELDDSALYLCASTVANYGYTFGSGTRLTVV.

The chain recombines TRBV10-3 with TRBJ2-6; 8 nucleotides line up with TRBD1. The J segment lost 0 bases and the V segment lost 8 bases, leaving 6 bases of the junction unmatched. Germline-derived CDR1 and CDR2 are ENHRY and SYGVKD. CDR3 size: 16 residues. CDR3 sequence: CAIANRGNSGANVLTF. CDR3 DNA: TGTGCCATCGCAAACAGGGGGAACTCTGGGGCCAACGTCCTGACTTTC.

The chain carries TRBV27 and TRBJ1-2, with D possibly matching TRBD1 (5 bases). The CDR3 contains 15 residues. Germline V gene sequence: CDR1 MNHEY, CDR2 SMNVEV (reference sequence). V was pared by 4 bases and J by 6 bases, with 18 bases between. CDR3 nucleotide sequence: TGTGCCAGCAGTTCGGCAGGGATGCTCCTACATGGCTACACCTTC. It specifies CASSSAGMLLHGYTF.

The chain is built from TRBV1 and TRBJ2-2; the table's D call, TRBD2, was not checked against the DNA. TRBV1 is a listed pseudogene. The CDR3 is made up of 20 amino acids. The CDR3 nucleotides read TGCACCAGCAGCCAAGATCTAACTAGCGGGAAGTTAGGAGGCACCGGGGAGCTGTTTTTT. Translated, it gives CTSSQDLTSGKLGGTGELFF.

The chain recombines TRBV20-1 with TRBJ1-1; TRBD1 might be the D (5 bases). The CDR3 is 13 residues long. The germline CDR1 and CDR2 sequences are DFQATT and SNEGSKA (reference sequence). Trimming took off 3 bases at V and 4 bases at J, with 12 bases between the two ends. CDR3 region: CSASRGVSTEAFF. CDR3 in DNA: TGCAGTGCTAGTCGGGGGGTTAGCACTGAAGCTTTCTTT.

This clone was counted a single time. The chain couples TRBV10-1 to TRBJ2-1; D call uncertain. From germline, CDR1 is WNHNN and CDR2 SYGVQD (reference sequence). This CDR3 spans 15 amino acids. The germline V and J ends were trimmed by 0 bases and 4 bases, with 10 bases remaining between them. CDR3 sequence reads: CASSESNERYNEQFF. The CDR3 region has the DNA TGCGCCAGCAGTGAGTCGAATGAACGGTACAATGAGCAGTTCTTC.

On this clone itself: The germline gene is not matched at one end of the junction; a read error may be the cause. This chain uses TRBV29-1 with TRBJ2-7, with D tentatively TRBD1 (6 bases). This CDR3 region has 14 residues. The germline CDR1 and CDR2 sequences are SQVTM and ANQGSEA. The CDR3 DNA reads as TGCAGCGTTAAAGAAGGTCTCAGGGGCTACGAGCAGTACTTC. It specifies CSVKEGLRGYEQYF.

At least ten counts were recorded for this clone. CDR3: CASSRQGLTGELFF. DNA for the CDR3: TGTGCCAGCAGCCGACAGGGATTAACCGGGGAGCTGTTTTTT. V gene TRBV28 combines with J gene TRBJ2-2; 7 bases map to TRBD1. This CDR3 comprises 14 residues. Trimming cost V 6 bases and J 5 bases; bases outside gene matches: 6. Germline CDR1 MDHEN, CDR2 SYDVKM.

The chain couples TRBV7-2 to TRBJ2-1; 11 nucleotides line up with TRBD2. Germline assignment: CDR1 SGHTA and CDR2 FQGNSA. V dropped 5 bases and J dropped 9; count of bases not matched to a gene: 9. This CDR3 contains 15 residues. The CDR3 DNA sequence: TGTGCCAGCAGCCCTAGCGGGAGGCCCCCAGGTGAGCAGTTCTTC. This gives the protein CASSPSGRPPGEQFF.

The chain combines TRBV12-3 or TRBV12-4 with TRBJ2-7; 9 nucleotides match TRBD2. V lost 3 bases to trimming and J lost 3 bases; unmatched junction nucleotides: 0. The CDR3 sequence is 13 residues long. CDR3 DNA sequence: TGTGCCAGCAGTTTTAGCGGGGGCTACGAGCAGTACTTC. The encoded protein is CASSFSGGYEQYF.

This chain uses TRBV6-5 with TRBJ2-1; 9 nucleotides line up with TRBD2. The V gene's germline CDR1 is MNHEY and CDR2 SVGAGI. The CDR3 consists of 13 residues. Losses at the gene ends were 1 base for V and 10 bases for J; bases not matched to a gene: 2. CDR3 in amino acids: CASSYWTSEEQFF. CDR3 nucleotides: TGTGCCAGCAGTTACTGGACTAGCGAAGAGCAGTTCTTC.

The chain links TRBV11-3 to TRBJ2-1; unclear D gene. Trimming removed 1 base from V and 8 bases from J, with 15 bases in between. Looked up from germline, CDR1 is SGHNT and CDR2 is YENEEA. CDR3 length: 15 residues. DNA of the CDR3: TGTGCCAGCAGCTTAGGAGAGAGACCCGCGGATGAGCAGTTCTTC. Translated, it gives CASSLGERPADEQFF.

Only one count was recorded for this clone. The V call is TRBV10-3, the J call TRBJ2-1; no reliable D call. With 6 bases removed from V and 8 bases from J, the gap between germline ends came to 14 bases. The CDR3 runs to 13 residues. Germline CDR1 and CDR2: ENHRY and SYGVKD. CDR3: CAIRPALWYEQFF. Written as DNA, the CDR3 is TGTGCCATCAGGCCCGCCCTATGGTATGAGCAGTTCTTC.

The chain has TRBV7-2 and TRBJ2-7, with 8 bases lining up with TRBD1. The CDR3 sequence is 15 residues long. Germline V gene data show CDR1 as SGHTA and CDR2 as FQGNSA. V lost 4 bases and J lost 5; bases outside the gene matches: 10. The CDR3 sequence: CASSSLLGQGHEQYF. The CDR3 coding sequence is TGTGCCAGCAGCTCGCTTCTCGGACAGGGTCACGAGCAGTACTTC. Together with reference TRBV7-2 and TRBJ2-7, the CDR3 gives the full variable domain: GAGVSQSPSNKVTEKGKDVELRCDPISGHTALYWYRQSLGQGLEFLIYFQGNSAPDKSGLPSDRFSAERTGGSVSTLTIQRTQQEDSAVYLCASSSLLGQGHEQYFGPGTRLTVT.

This chain links TRBV24-1 with TRBJ2-5; the D gene is possibly TRBD1 (5 bases). The CDR3 runs to 15 residues. Germline-derived CDR1 and CDR2 are KGHDR and SFDVKD. With 4 bases removed from V and 2 bases from J, the gap between germline ends came to 13 bases. The CDR3 sequence is CATSESRARQETQYF. CDR3 DNA: TGTGCCACCAGTGAGTCCAGGGCCAGACAAGAGACCCAGTACTTC.

The rearrangement uses TRBV24-1 and TRBJ1-4; TRBD1 matches 7 bases. The CDR3 totals 15 residues. J was trimmed by 4 bases and V by 5 bases; bases with no gene match: 6. Germline loops: CDR1 KGHDR, CDR2 SFDVKD. CDR3 in DNA: TGTGCCACCAGTGGCGACAGGGTCTTTAATGAAAAACTGTTTTTT. Protein product: CATSGDRVFNEKLFF.

The gene calls are TRBV5-6 and TRBJ1-2; D gene ambiguous. CDR3 length: 13 amino acids. V was shortened by 4 bases and J by 6 bases, with 13 bases between the two germline ends. The germline V gene has CDR1 SGHDT and CDR2 YYEEEE. The DNA for the CDR3 is TGTGCCAGCAGCCCTAGCTTAGCCCATGGCTACACCTTC. Protein sequence: CASSPSLAHGYTF.

The rearrangement links TRBV19 to TRBJ2-1, with 9 bases identical to TRBD1. CDR3 length: 15 residues. The V gene's germline CDR1 is LNHDA and CDR2 SQIVND (reference sequence). The ends lost 6 bases at V and 4 bases at J; junction bases unmatched: 7. The chain's CDR3 is CASSQQGAGYNEQFF. CDR3 coding DNA: TGTGCCAGTAGCCAACAGGGGGCGGGTTACAATGAGCAGTTCTTC.

This chain connects TRBV27 to TRBJ2-6; D is ambiguous. Germline loops: CDR1 MNHEY, CDR2 SMNVEV (reference sequence). Trimming took 2 bases from V and 4 from J, leaving 6 bases between them. The CDR3 totals 14 residues. Here the CDR3 DNA reads TGTGCCAGCAGTTTACTACGGGGGGCCAACGTCCTGACTTTC. This sequence encodes CASSLLRGANVLTF.

The V gene is TRBV9, the J gene TRBJ2-7; 11 nucleotides match TRBD1. Germline CDR1 is SGDLS and CDR2 is YYNGEE. This CDR3 has 16 amino acids. V lost 2 bases, J lost 2 bases, and 6 bases stayed unmatched. CDR3 bases: TGTGCCAGCAGCGTGGGGACAGGGGGACTAACCTACGAGCAGTACTTC. It is translated as CASSVGTGGLTYEQYF. Full variable domain (outside the CDR3, taken from reference TRBV9 and TRBJ2-7): DSGVTQTPKHLITATGQRVTLRCSPRSGDLSVYWYQQSLDQGLQFLIQYYNGEERAKGNILERFSAQQFPDLHSELNLSSLELGDSALYFCASSVGTGGLTYEQYFGPGTRLTVT.

The rearrangement uses TRBV15 and TRBJ2-5; TRBD1 aligns across 8 bases. V was pared by 8 bases and J by 10 bases, with 12 bases of the junction left unmatched. The CDR3 loop spans 13 amino acids. Germline V gene sequence: CDR1 LNHNV, CDR2 YYDKDF (reference sequence). Written as DNA, the CDR3 is TGTGCCACCCAAGATTCGACAGGGGATGACCAGTACTTC. Protein sequence: CATQDSTGDDQYF.

The rearrangement links TRBV5-6 to TRBJ2-7; D call uncertain. The germline V gene encodes CDR1 SGHDT and CDR2 YYEEEE. Trimming shortened V by 2 bases and J by 3 bases, and 12 bases separated the two germline ends. The CDR3 is 14 amino acids. The CDR3 coding sequence is TGTGCCAGCAGCTTTGGGCCCATTAACTACGAGCAGTACTTC. Protein sequence: CASSFGPINYEQYF.

This clone was found a few times. The V and J genes are TRBV28 and TRBJ2-1; 8 positions agree with TRBD2. With V trimmed by 2 bases and J by 0 bases, 0 bases remained unmatched. This CDR3 region has 15 residues. Germline CDR1 and CDR2: MDHEN and SYDVKM. The CDR3 is CASSLAGGSYNEQFF. CDR3 nucleotide sequence: TGTGCCAGCAGTTTAGCGGGAGGCTCCTACAATGAGCAGTTCTTC.

This clone was seen a few times. The chain has TRBV7-2 and TRBJ2-2, with TRBD1 identical over 9 bases. Looked up from germline, CDR1 is SGHTA and CDR2 is FQGNSA. CDR3 size: 16 residues. V lost 5 bases and J lost 7; bases outside the gene matches: 11. The CDR3 coding sequence is TGTGCCAGCAGCAGCCGGGACAGGGTGAAATTCGGGGAGCTGTTTTTT. Protein: CASSSRDRVKFGELFF. Combining the CDR3 with reference TRBV7-2 and TRBJ2-2 gives the whole variable domain GAGVSQSPSNKVTEKGKDVELRCDPISGHTALYWYRQSLGQGLEFLIYFQGNSAPDKSGLPSDRFSAERTGGSVSTLTIQRTQQEDSAVYLCASSSRDRVKFGELFFGEGSRLTVL.

The chain has TRBV2 and TRBJ1-2, with TRBD1 identical over 8 bases. This CDR3 has 14 amino acids. Trimming removed 7 bases from V and 5 bases from J; junction bases left unmatched: 9. Germline V gives CDR1 SNHLY, CDR2 FYNNEI. CDR3 nucleotides: TGTGCCAGCATCGGACAGGGACTCATTTATGGCTACACCTTC. As protein: CASIGQGLIYGYTF. The entire variable domain, with the rest obtained from reference TRBV2 and TRBJ1-2, is as follows: EPEVTQTPSHQVTQMGQEVILRCVPISNHLYFYWYRQILGQKVEFLVSFYNNEISEKSEIFDDQFSVERPDGSNFTLKIRSTKLEDSAMYFCASIGQGLIYGYTFGSGTRLTVV.